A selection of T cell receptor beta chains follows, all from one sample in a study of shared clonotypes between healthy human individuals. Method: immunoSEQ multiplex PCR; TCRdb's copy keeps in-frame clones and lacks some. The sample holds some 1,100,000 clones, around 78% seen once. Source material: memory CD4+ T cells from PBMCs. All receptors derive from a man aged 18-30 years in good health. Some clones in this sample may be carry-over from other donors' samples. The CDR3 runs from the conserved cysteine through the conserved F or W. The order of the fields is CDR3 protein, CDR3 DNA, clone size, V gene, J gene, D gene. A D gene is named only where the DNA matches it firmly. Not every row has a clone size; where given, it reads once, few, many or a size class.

cdr3_aa: CASSPPGQGGEAFF
cdr3_nt: TGTGCCAGCAGTCCGCCGGGACAGGGCGGTGAAGCTTTCTTT
clone_size: .
v_call: TRBV28
j_call: TRBJ1-1
d_call: TRBD1

cdr3_aa: CASSLGEANTGELFF
cdr3_nt: TGTGCCAGCTCACTGGGGGAAGCAAACACCGGGGAGCTGTTTTTT
clone_size: .
v_call: TRBV18
j_call: TRBJ2-2
d_call: .

cdr3_aa: CAIKRQGPGANVLTF
cdr3_nt: TGTGCCATCAAGCGACAGGGTCCTGGGGCCAACGTCCTGACTTTC
clone_size: .
v_call: TRBV10-3
j_call: TRBJ2-6
d_call: TRBD1

cdr3_aa: CASSVAGVAQETQYF
cdr3_nt: TGTGCCAGCAGCGTAGCGGGAGTGGCCCAAGAGACCCAGTACTTC
clone_size: .
v_call: TRBV9
j_call: TRBJ2-5
d_call: .

cdr3_aa: CASSKVGVVQAETQYF
cdr3_nt: TGTGCCAGCAGCAAGGTGGGGGTCGTACAGGCAGAGACCCAGTACTTC
clone_size: .
v_call: TRBV7-6
j_call: TRBJ2-5
d_call: .

cdr3_aa: CAWSEGRLNEKLFF
cdr3_nt: TGTGCCTGGAGTGAGGGGCGATTAAATGAAAAACTGTTTTTT
clone_size: many
v_call: TRBV30
j_call: TRBJ1-4
d_call: .

cdr3_aa: CASSGDGNTEAFF
cdr3_nt: TGCGCCAGCAGCGGAGATGGAAATACTGAAGCTTTCTTT
clone_size: .
v_call: TRBV5-1
j_call: TRBJ1-1
d_call: .

cdr3_aa: CASSLAGGPGTDTQYF
cdr3_nt: TGCGCCAGCAGCTTAGCGGGAGGGCCGGGCACAGATACGCAGTATTTT
clone_size: few
v_call: TRBV5-1
j_call: TRBJ2-3
d_call: TRBD2

cdr3_aa: CASSVVGTTYNEQFF
cdr3_nt: TGTGCCAGCAGCGTAGTTGGGACTACCTACAATGAGCAGTTCTTC
clone_size: .
v_call: TRBV9
j_call: TRBJ2-1
d_call: TRBD2

cdr3_aa: CASSQAGGTRETQYF
cdr3_nt: TGCGCCAGCAGCCAAGCGGGAGGTACTCGGGAGACCCAGTACTTC
clone_size: .
v_call: TRBV4-1
j_call: TRBJ2-5
d_call: TRBD2

cdr3_aa: CASSPTGPPEKLFF
cdr3_nt: TGCGCCAGCAGCCCAACGGGACCCCCTGAAAAACTGTTTTTT
clone_size: .
v_call: TRBV4-1
j_call: TRBJ1-4
d_call: .

cdr3_aa: CASSEARVNSPLHF
cdr3_nt: TGTGCCAGCAGCGAAGCGCGGGTTAATTCACCCCTCCACTTT
clone_size: few
v_call: TRBV2
j_call: TRBJ1-6
d_call: .

cdr3_aa: CASSSGTSYNEQFF
cdr3_nt: TGTGCCAGCAGTTCCGGGACTAGCTACAATGAGCAGTTCTTC
clone_size: once
v_call: TRBV7-2
j_call: TRBJ2-1
d_call: TRBD2

cdr3_aa: CAWSVLPLAGTYEQYF
cdr3_nt: TGTGCCTGGAGTGTACTCCCATTAGCGGGGACCTACGAGCAGTACTTC
clone_size: .
v_call: TRBV30
j_call: TRBJ2-7
d_call: TRBD2

cdr3_aa: CASSLVPYEQYF
cdr3_nt: TGTGCCAGCAGCTTGGTCCCCTACGAGCAGTACTTC
clone_size: .
v_call: TRBV7-2
j_call: TRBJ2-7
d_call: .

cdr3_aa: CASSHGGVEKLFF
cdr3_nt: TGCGCCAGCAGTCACGGAGGGGTCGAAAAACTGTTTTTT
clone_size: .
v_call: TRBV23-1
j_call: TRBJ1-4
d_call: .

cdr3_aa: CASSPLPNEEKLFF
cdr3_nt: TGTGCCAGCTCACCACTCCCTAACGAGGAAAAACTGTTTTTT
clone_size: once
v_call: TRBV18
j_call: TRBJ1-4
d_call: .

cdr3_aa: CSVEYSGRSYEQYF
cdr3_nt: TGCAGCGTTGAGTATAGCGGGAGGTCCTACGAGCAGTACTTC
clone_size: .
v_call: TRBV29-1
j_call: TRBJ2-7
d_call: TRBD2

cdr3_aa: CAIKPGQGLGEQYF
cdr3_nt: TGTGCCATCAAACCGGGACAGGGGTTGGGCGAGCAGTACTTC
clone_size: .
v_call: TRBV10-3
j_call: TRBJ2-7
d_call: TRBD1

cdr3_aa: CSALTGPAFF
cdr3_nt: TGCAGTGCGTTGACAGGTCCAGCTTTCTTT
clone_size: few
v_call: TRBV20-1
j_call: TRBJ1-1
d_call: .

cdr3_aa: CASSSGESSGNTIYF
cdr3_nt: TGTGCCAGCTCGTCGGGGGAGAGCTCTGGAAACACCATATATTTT
clone_size: once
v_call: TRBV18
j_call: TRBJ1-3
d_call: .

cdr3_aa: CASSSWREYQETQYF
cdr3_nt: TGTGCCAGCAGTAGTTGGCGGGAGTACCAAGAGACCCAGTACTTC
clone_size: .
v_call: TRBV28
j_call: TRBJ2-5
d_call: TRBD2

cdr3_aa: CASSLASGRSTDTQYF
cdr3_nt: TGTGCCAGCAGCTTAGCCAGCGGGAGGAGTACAGATACGCAGTATTTT
clone_size: .
v_call: TRBV11-3
j_call: TRBJ2-3
d_call: TRBD2

cdr3_aa: CASSPGTRAYEQYF
cdr3_nt: TGTGCCAGCAGCCCCGGTACTAGAGCCTACGAGCAGTACTTC
clone_size: .
v_call: TRBV6-6
j_call: TRBJ2-7
d_call: .

cdr3_aa: CSVVRGADYGYTF
cdr3_nt: TGCAGCGTTGTCCGGGGGGCGGACTATGGCTACACCTTC
clone_size: .
v_call: TRBV29-1
j_call: TRBJ1-2
d_call: .

cdr3_aa: CASSFGTESYEQYF
cdr3_nt: TGCGCCAGCAGCTTCGGGACAGAGTCCTACGAGCAGTACTTC
clone_size: .
v_call: TRBV5-1
j_call: TRBJ2-7
d_call: TRBD1

cdr3_aa: CASSLGHPNTDTQYF
cdr3_nt: TGTGCCAGCAGCTTGGGACACCCAAACACAGATACGCAGTATTTT
clone_size: once
v_call: TRBV7-2
j_call: TRBJ2-3
d_call: .

cdr3_aa: CASSFGTGAGDEQYF
cdr3_nt: TGTGCCAGCAGCTTCGGAACAGGGGCGGGCGACGAGCAGTACTTC
clone_size: once
v_call: TRBV7-9
j_call: TRBJ2-7
d_call: TRBD1

cdr3_aa: CASSWGQGNTEAFF
cdr3_nt: TGCGCCAGCAGCTGGGGACAGGGGAACACTGAAGCTTTCTTT
clone_size: few
v_call: TRBV5-1
j_call: TRBJ1-1
d_call: TRBD1

cdr3_aa: CASSSGTGDEKLFF
cdr3_nt: TGTGCCAGCAGTTCCGGGACAGGGGATGAAAAACTGTTTTTT
clone_size: .
v_call: TRBV28
j_call: TRBJ1-4
d_call: TRBD1

cdr3_aa: CSVKARGQTLAGGFYEQYF
cdr3_nt: TGCAGCGTTAAGGCCCGGGGACAGACACTAGCGGGAGGGTTCTACGAGCAGTACTTC
clone_size: .
v_call: TRBV29-1
j_call: TRBJ2-7
d_call: TRBD2

cdr3_aa: CASSQETGLAGLPHTGELFF
cdr3_nt: TGCGCCAGCAGCCAAGAAACGGGACTAGCGGGGCTACCCCACACCGGGGAGCTGTTTTTT
clone_size: once
v_call: TRBV4-3
j_call: TRBJ2-2
d_call: TRBD2

cdr3_aa: CASSYSGLRSTQYF
cdr3_nt: TGTGCCAGCAGTTACTCCGGGTTACGGTCCACGCAGTATTTT
clone_size: .
v_call: TRBV6-6
j_call: TRBJ2-3
d_call: .

cdr3_aa: CASSETGANVLTF
cdr3_nt: TGTGCCAGCAGCGAGACGGGGGCCAACGTCCTGACTTTC
clone_size: .
v_call: TRBV11-3
j_call: TRBJ2-6
d_call: .

cdr3_aa: CSVPPKYGYTF
cdr3_nt: TGCAGCGTGCCCCCCAAATATGGCTACACCTTC
clone_size: .
v_call: TRBV29-1
j_call: TRBJ1-2
d_call: .

cdr3_aa: CASSTRGLTANEQFF
cdr3_nt: TGCGCCAGCAGCACTCGGGGTCTTACGGCCAATGAGCAGTTCTTC
clone_size: .
v_call: TRBV5-1
j_call: TRBJ2-1
d_call: .

cdr3_aa: CASSFAWTGTNEQFF
cdr3_nt: TGTGCCAGCAGCTTTGCGTGGACAGGGACCAATGAGCAGTTCTTC
clone_size: .
v_call: TRBV12-1
j_call: TRBJ2-1
d_call: .

cdr3_aa: CASSQTGRTGELFF
cdr3_nt: TGTGCCAGCAGTCAGACAGGGCGGACCGGGGAGCTGTTTTTT
clone_size: .
v_call: TRBV6-1
j_call: TRBJ2-2
d_call: TRBD1

cdr3_aa: CASSSTSGHNEQFF
cdr3_nt: TGCGCCAGCAGCTCCACTAGCGGACACAATGAGCAGTTCTTC
clone_size: .
v_call: TRBV5-1
j_call: TRBJ2-1
d_call: TRBD2

cdr3_aa: CAWRNIGGTEAFF
cdr3_nt: TGTGCCTGGAGGAACATCGGTGGCACTGAAGCTTTCTTT
clone_size: few
v_call: TRBV30
j_call: TRBJ1-1
d_call: .

cdr3_aa: CASSSSGAEANYGYTF
cdr3_nt: TGTGCCAGCAGTTCCTCCGGGGCCGAAGCTAACTATGGCTACACCTTC
clone_size: .
v_call: TRBV27
j_call: TRBJ1-2
d_call: .

cdr3_aa: CASSQPQTPGEQYF
cdr3_nt: TGCGCCAGCAGCCAACCCCAGACTCCGGGGGAGCAGTACTTC
clone_size: few
v_call: TRBV4-1
j_call: TRBJ2-7
d_call: .

cdr3_aa: CASSRGWGLSNQPQHF
cdr3_nt: TGTGCCAGTAGCCGAGGGTGGGGTTTAAGCAATCAGCCCCAGCATTTT
clone_size: .
v_call: TRBV19
j_call: TRBJ1-5
d_call: .

cdr3_aa: CASSVFGDTEAFF
cdr3_nt: TGTGCCAGCAGCGTATTCGGGGACACTGAAGCTTTCTTT
clone_size: .
v_call: TRBV9
j_call: TRBJ1-1
d_call: .

cdr3_aa: CASSGASGRPYNEQFF
cdr3_nt: TGTGCCAGCAGTGGCGCCAGCGGGAGGCCATACAATGAGCAGTTCTTC
clone_size: .
v_call: TRBV7-2
j_call: TRBJ2-1
d_call: TRBD2